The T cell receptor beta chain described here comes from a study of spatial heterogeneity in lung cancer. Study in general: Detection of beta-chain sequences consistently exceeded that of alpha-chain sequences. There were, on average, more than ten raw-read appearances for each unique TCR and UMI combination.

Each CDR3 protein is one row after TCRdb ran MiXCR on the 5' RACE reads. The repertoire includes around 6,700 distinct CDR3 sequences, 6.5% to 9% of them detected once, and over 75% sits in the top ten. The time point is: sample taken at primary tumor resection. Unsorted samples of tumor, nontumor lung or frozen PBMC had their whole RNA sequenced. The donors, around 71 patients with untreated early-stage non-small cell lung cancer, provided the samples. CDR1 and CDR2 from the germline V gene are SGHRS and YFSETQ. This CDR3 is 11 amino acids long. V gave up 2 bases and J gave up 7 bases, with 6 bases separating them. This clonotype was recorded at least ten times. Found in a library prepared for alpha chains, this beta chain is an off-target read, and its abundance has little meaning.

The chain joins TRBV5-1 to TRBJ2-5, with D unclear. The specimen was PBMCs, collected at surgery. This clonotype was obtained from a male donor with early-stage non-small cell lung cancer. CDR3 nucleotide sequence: TGCGCCAGCAGCTTATCCGCGACCCAGTACTTC. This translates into CASSLSATQYF.